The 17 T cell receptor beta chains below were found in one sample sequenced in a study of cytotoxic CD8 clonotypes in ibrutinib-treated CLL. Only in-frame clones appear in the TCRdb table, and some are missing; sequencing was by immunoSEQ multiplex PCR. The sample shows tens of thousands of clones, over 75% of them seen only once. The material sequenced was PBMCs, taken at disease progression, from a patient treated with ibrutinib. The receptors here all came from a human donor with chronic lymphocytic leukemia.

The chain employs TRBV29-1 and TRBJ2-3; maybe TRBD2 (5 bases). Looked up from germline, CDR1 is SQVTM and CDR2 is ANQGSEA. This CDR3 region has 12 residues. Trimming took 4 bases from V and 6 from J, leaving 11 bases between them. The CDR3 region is CSVVRSSDTQYF. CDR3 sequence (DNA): TGCAGCGTTGTTCGATCTAGCGATACGCAGTATTTT.

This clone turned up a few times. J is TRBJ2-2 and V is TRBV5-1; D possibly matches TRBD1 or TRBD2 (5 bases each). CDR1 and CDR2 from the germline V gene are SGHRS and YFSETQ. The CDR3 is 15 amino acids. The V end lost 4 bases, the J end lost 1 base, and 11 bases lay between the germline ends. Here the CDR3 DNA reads TGCGCCAGCAGCGGGGGTCCTGGGAACACCGGGGAGCTGTTTTTT. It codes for CASSGGPGNTGELFF.

CDR3 loop: CASSESWGYGYTF. The CDR3, as DNA: TGTGCCAGCAGTGAGTCTTGGGGGTATGGCTACACCTTC. The V and J genes are TRBV6-4 and TRBJ1-2; D might be TRBD1 (5 bases). The CDR3 consists of 13 residues. In germline, CDR1 is MRHNA, CDR2 SNTAGT. V lost 3 bases, J lost 5 bases, and 10 bases lay in between.

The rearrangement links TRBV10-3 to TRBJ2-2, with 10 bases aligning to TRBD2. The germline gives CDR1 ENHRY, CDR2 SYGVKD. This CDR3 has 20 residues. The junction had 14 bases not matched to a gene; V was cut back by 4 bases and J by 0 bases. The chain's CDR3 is CAISGSGLAVQPANTGELFF. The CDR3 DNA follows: TGTGCCATCAGTGGAAGTGGACTAGCGGTGCAACCCGCGAACACCGGGGAGCTGTTTTTT.

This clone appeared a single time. Written as DNA, the CDR3 is TGTGCCAGCAGCTTGTCCCTAGCGCGGAGCTCCTACGAGCAGTACTTC. Amino acids: CASSLSLARSSYEQYF. The chain recombines TRBV5-4 with TRBJ2-7; a weak D match, TRBD2 (6 bases). V lost 1 base and J 0 bases, leaving 14 bases between the germline ends. The CDR3 runs to 16 residues. The germline gives CDR1 SGHNT, CDR2 YYREEE (reference sequence).

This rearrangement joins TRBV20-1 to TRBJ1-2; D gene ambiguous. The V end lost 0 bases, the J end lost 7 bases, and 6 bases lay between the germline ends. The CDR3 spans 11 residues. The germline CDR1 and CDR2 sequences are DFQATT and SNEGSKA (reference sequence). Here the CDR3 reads CSARDHGGYTF. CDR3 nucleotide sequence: TGCAGTGCTAGAGATCATGGTGGCTACACCTTC.

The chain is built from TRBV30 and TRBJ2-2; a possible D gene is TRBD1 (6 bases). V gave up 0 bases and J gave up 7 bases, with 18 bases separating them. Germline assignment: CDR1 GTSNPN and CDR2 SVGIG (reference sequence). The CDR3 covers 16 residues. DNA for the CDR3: TGTGCCTGGAGTGTACTTTCGTGGACCAGGGGCGGGGAGCTGTTTTTT. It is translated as CAWSVLSWTRGGELFF.

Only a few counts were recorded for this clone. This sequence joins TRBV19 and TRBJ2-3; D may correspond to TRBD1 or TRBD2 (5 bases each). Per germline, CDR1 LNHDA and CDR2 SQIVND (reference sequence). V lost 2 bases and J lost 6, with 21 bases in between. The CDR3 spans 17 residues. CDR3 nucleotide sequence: TGTGCCAGTAGTATAAGTGGGGCAGGGCCACGCGGGGATACGCAGTATTTT. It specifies CASSISGAGPRGDTQYF. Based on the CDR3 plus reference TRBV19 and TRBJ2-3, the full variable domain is DGGITQSPKYLFRKEGQNVTLSCEQNLNHDAMYWYRQDPGQGLRLIYYSQIVNDFQKGDIAEGYSVSREKKESFPLTVTSAQKNPTAFYLCASSISGAGPRGDTQYFGPGTRLTVL.

DNA of the CDR3: TGTGCCAGCAGTTTCTTGACAGGGGACAATCAGCCCCAGCATTTT. Its protein product is CASSFLTGDNQPQHF. The gene calls are TRBV27 and TRBJ1-5; 8 bases align to TRBD1. The CDR3 sequence is 15 residues long. Per germline, CDR1 MNHEY and CDR2 SMNVEV (reference sequence). V lost 3 bases to trimming and J lost 3 bases; unmatched junction nucleotides: 4.

CDR3 loop: CASTGASNEKLFF. In DNA form, the CDR3 reads TGTGCCAGCACAGGGGCTAGTAATGAAAAACTGTTTTTT. The chain couples TRBV30 to TRBJ1-4; 7 bases are shared with TRBD1. Trimming took 8 bases from V and 4 from J; bases not matched to a gene: 7. The CDR3 is 13 residues long. Germline V CDR1 and CDR2: GTSNPN, SVGIG (reference sequence).

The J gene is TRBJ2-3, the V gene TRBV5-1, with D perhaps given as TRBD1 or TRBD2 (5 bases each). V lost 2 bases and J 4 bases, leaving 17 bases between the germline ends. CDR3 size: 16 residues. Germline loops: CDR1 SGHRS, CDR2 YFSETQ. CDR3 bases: TGCGCCAGCAGCTTCCACTTGGGGACGTTCTCAGATACGCAGTATTTT. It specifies CASSFHLGTFSDTQYF.

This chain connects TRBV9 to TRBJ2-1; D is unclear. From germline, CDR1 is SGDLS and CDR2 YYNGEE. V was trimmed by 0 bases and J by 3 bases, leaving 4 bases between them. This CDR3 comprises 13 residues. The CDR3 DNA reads TGTGCCAGCAGCGTAGCGTACTACAATGAGCAGTTCTTC. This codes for CASSVAYYNEQFF.

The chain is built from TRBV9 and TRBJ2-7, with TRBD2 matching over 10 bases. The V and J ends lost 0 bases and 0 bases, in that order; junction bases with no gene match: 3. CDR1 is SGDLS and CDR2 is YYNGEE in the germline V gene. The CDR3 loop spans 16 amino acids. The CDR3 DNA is TGTGCCAGCAGCGTAGGAGCGGGAGGGAGCTCCTACGAGCAGTACTTC. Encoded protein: CASSVGAGGSSYEQYF.

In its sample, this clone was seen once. CDR3: CASSTVRYGYTF. As DNA, the CDR3 is TGTGCCAGCAGCACAGTCCGATATGGCTACACCTTC. The chain employs TRBV7-9 and TRBJ1-2, with D hard to call. CDR3 length: 12 amino acids. Germline lookup yields CDR1 SEHNR and CDR2 FQNEAQ (reference sequence). V shed 5 bases and J shed 5 bases, with 9 bases lying between them.

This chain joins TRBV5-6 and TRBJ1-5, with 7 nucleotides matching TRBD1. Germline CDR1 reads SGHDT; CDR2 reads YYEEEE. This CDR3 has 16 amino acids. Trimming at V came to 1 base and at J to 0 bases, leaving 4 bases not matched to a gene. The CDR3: CASSLMTGNSNQPQHF. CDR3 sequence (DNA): TGTGCCAGCAGCTTGATGACAGGGAATAGCAATCAGCCCCAGCATTTT.

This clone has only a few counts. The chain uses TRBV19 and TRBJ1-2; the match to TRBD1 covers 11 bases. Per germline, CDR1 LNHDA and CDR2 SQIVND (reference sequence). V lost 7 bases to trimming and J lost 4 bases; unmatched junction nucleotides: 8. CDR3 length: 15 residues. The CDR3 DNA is TGTGCCAGTAACAACGGGGGACAGGGGGGCTATGGCTACACCTTC. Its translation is CASNNGGQGGYGYTF.

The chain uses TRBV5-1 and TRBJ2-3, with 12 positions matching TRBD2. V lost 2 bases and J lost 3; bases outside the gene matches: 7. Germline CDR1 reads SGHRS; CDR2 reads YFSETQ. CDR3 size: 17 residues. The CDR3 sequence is CASSLATSGGRTDTQYF. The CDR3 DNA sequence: TGCGCCAGCAGCTTAGCAACTAGCGGGGGGAGAACAGATACGCAGTATTTT.